The clone carrying this T cell receptor beta chain was observed at least ten times. The target antigen is unknown. The data were taken from a study of T cells after yellow fever vaccination. Study observations and caveats: Contaminating bulk clonotypes could be abundant in FACS-sorted repertoires. Most clones from primary vaccination were detected again post-booster (roughly 96% CD4, 88% CD8).

This CDR3 is built from 14 residues. The germline V gene encodes CDR1 GTSNPN and CDR2 SVGIG (reference sequence). With 0 bases removed from V and 5 bases from J, the gap between germline ends came to 13 bases. Template-switching 5'RACE yielded the TCR cDNA; a universal primer site and UMIs were added in the process. TCRdb ran MiXCR on the 5' RACE reads and lists one entry per CDR3 protein. The top ten hold more than 2.5% of the sample, which has roughly 150,000 distinct CDR3 sequences, 6% to 7.5% seen once. The J gene is TRBJ2-5, the V gene TRBV30; D is possibly TRBD2 (5 bases). This specimen consisted of CD4+ T cells sorted from PBMCs, obtained about 5 days after the first yellow fever vaccination. The receptor comes from a man younger than 30 who received the YFV17D yellow fever vaccine. The CDR3 loop is CAWSVPGVGETQYF. The CDR3 DNA follows: TGTGCCTGGAGTGTGCCCGGGGTTGGCGAGACCCAGTACTTC.